Detailed here is one T cell receptor (beta chain). Its antigen is unknown. Within one base of it there is no much larger clone, and no base qualities were kept. PBMCs were isolated by Ficoll-Paque density gradient centrifugation. Sequencer: Illumina NovaSeq 6000. TCRalpha and TCRbeta cDNA libraries were built by 5'RACE with constant-segment primers, adding sample barcodes and unique molecular identifiers. RNA was extracted from every sample with Trizol reagent. Libraries were amplified in two PCR steps, with a second sample barcode and Illumina TruSeq adapters added in the second step. Libraries were sequenced on an Illumina NovaSeq with 2 x 150 bp paired-end reads. The source study handled its data this way. With migec v1.2.7, reads were demultiplexed and then collapsed into UMI-guided consensus sequences. Using mixcr v2.1.11, UMI consensuses were aligned to TRA and TRB V and J templates and then assembled into clonotypes. A clonotype was counted as expanded or contracted only if both edgeR and NoisET called the change significant, with noise models trained on biological replicates. For edgeR calls, the cutoffs were a false discovery rate-adjusted p below 0.01 and a log2 fold-change threshold of 1. As an exploratory analysis of dynamics, max-normalized trajectories of the 1000 most abundant clonotypes were examined by PCA with hierarchical clustering. Separately sequenced CD4+ and CD8+ repertoires were used to assign the CD4 or CD8 phenotype of responding clones. TCRdb passed the public sequencing reads through fastp at Q25 and MiXCR, retaining productive beta sequences. CDR3 protein sequences are deduplicated, and each keeps its most common genes and DNA. TCRdb's processing, not the authors', yielded these V and J calls. This sample gives 450,000 to 650,000 distinct CDR3 sequences in total; roughly 20% of them show up just once. The ten biggest clones cover around 12% of the sample.

Reading from cysteine to phenylalanine, the CDR3 counts 13 amino acids. Of all the DNA, just the CDR3 is kept, 39 bases in frame from base 1. The germline V gene yields SGHDT for CDR1 and YYEEEE for CDR2. V and J lose 0 bases and 7 bases, and a span of 8 bases separates them. The data were taken from a study of T-cell memory formation after mild COVID-19 (dated by TCRdb to the early 2020s). Study-wide context: TCR sequence clusters from the two donors were largely donor specific. T-cell clones expanding and contracting after mild COVID-19 in a couple of donors were tracked by longitudinal TCRalpha and TCRbeta repertoire sequencing. The cohort comprised two young, previously healthy adult volunteers, one female and one male.

The paper's findings and limits, for the study overall: Contracting CD4+ clones were located mainly in the CM and EM memory subsets, whereas CD8+ clones were found to be enriched in EMRA. The detection of some responding clones in pre-infection memory suggests that pre-existing cross-reactive memory T cells joined the SARS-CoV-2 response. Whether the second-wave clones peaking on day 37 were SARS-CoV-2 specific was not confirmed. Only a couple of mild cases were covered by the study, and larger cohorts that include severe cases with pre-infection samples were considered necessary. Balanced CD4/CD8 phenotypes were observed for clones contracting from day 15 to 85, whereas a bias towards CD4+ was observed for a second wave of clones expanding from day 15 to 37.

Material for sequencing was PBMCs or a T cell subset sorted from them (not recorded which). The V and J segments used are TRBV5-6 and TRBJ2-1, with the D segment identity uncertain. This clonotype was obtained from an adult woman who had mild COVID-19 (a few samples of this study predate the infection). The sample titles of this study are shuffled in the database, so cell type and time point are left out; the donor was told from shared clones. The CDR3 protein is CASSLDVGNEQFF. The nucleotides are TGTGCCAGCAGCTTGGATGTGGGTAATGAGCAGTTCTTC.